This T cell receptor beta chain was documented in a study of blood T cells in healthy people across ages. Notes on the study in general: Changes seen in expanded clonotypes were possibly confounded by donor CMV status left unknown. As naive T cell percentage varied, TCR beta diversity correlated strongly with it.

Per-sample yields of isolated PBMCs were at least 6 million. A sample-barcoded 5' primer and a J-beta primer mix were used in a second PCR of roughly 7 to 12 cycles. Using its own MiXCR run on the 5' RACE reads, TCRdb lists one record per CDR3 protein. In the table there are more than 1 million distinct CDR3 sequences, more than 40% of which are singletons. The CDR3 has 17 amino acids. The ends lost 2 bases at V and 4 bases at J; junction bases unmatched: 7. Germline CDR1 is MNHEY and CDR2 is SMNVEV (reference sequence). In the case of this clonotype: Antigen: not known.

This TCR derives from a woman aged 55-69 years in good health. The chain has TRBV27 and TRBJ2-2; 10 positions match TRBD2. The sample was blood. The CDR3 bases are TGTGCCAGCAGTTTAGAGCGACTAGCGGGCCGCACCGGGGAGCTGTTTTTT. Its translation: CASSLERLAGRTGELFF.